Presented here are 14 T cell receptor beta chains from one specimen sequenced in a study of T cells in Graves' hyperthyroidism and ophthalmopathy. Using RNA transcripts as the source, TCR beta CDR3 regions were amplified. HTBI primers drove first-round RT-PCR of the TCR CDR3. MiXCR, applied by TCRdb to the multiplex PCR reads, yields one record per CDR3 protein. This sample carries about 360,000 distinct CDR3 sequences, 13% of them seen once, and the ten largest clones take around a tenth. Sequencing was done on a sample of blood. These TCRs come from a woman aged 18-29 years with Graves' hyperthyroidism.

This clonotype was counted ten times or more. The V call is TRBV6-1, the J call TRBJ1-1; D is possibly TRBD1 (6 bases). The length of the CDR3 is 15 residues. The V gene's germline CDR1 is MNHNS and CDR2 SASEGT. Trimming stripped 8 bases from V and 4 bases from J, with 20 bases between. The CDR3 region is CASSSFGGGGTEAFF. The CDR3, as DNA: TGTGCCAGCTCGTCCTTCGGGGGCGGGGGCACTGAAGCTTTCTTT.

This clonotype came up many times. The chain uses TRBV7-2 and TRBJ2-7; D might be TRBD1 (6 bases). The CDR3 spans 12 residues. Germline CDR1 and CDR2: SGHTA and FQGNSA. The V end lost 5 bases, the J end lost 7 bases, and 12 bases lay between the germline ends. The CDR3 nucleotides are TGTGCCAGCAGCCCCTATCAGGGGGAGCAGTACTTC. Encoded protein: CASSPYQGEQYF.

In its sample, this clonotype was seen many times. The chain carries TRBV5-1 and TRBJ1-1; the D gene is possibly TRBD1 (6 bases). CDR1 and CDR2 from the germline V gene are SGHRS and YFSETQ. V lost 3 bases and J 6 bases, leaving 12 bases between the germline ends. The CDR3 contains 13 residues. The CDR3 protein is CASSSDSIAEAFF. CDR3 bases: TGCGCCAGCAGCTCGGACAGTATCGCTGAAGCTTTCTTT. The full variable domain, with the rest looked up from reference TRBV5-1 and TRBJ1-1, is KAGVTQTPRYLIKTRGQQVTLSCSPISGHRSVSWYQQTPGQGLQFLFEYFSETQRNKGNFPGRFSGRQFSNSRSEMNVSTLELGDSALYLCASSSDSIAEAFFGQGTRLTVV.

This clonotype was found many times. The chain uses TRBV3-1 and TRBJ2-7; 9 bases fit TRBD1. With 5 bases clipped from V and 9 bases from J, the junction kept 2 bases outside the gene matches. The CDR3 sequence is 11 residues long. CDR1 LGHDT and CDR2 YNNKEL come from the germline V gene (reference sequence). CDR3 DNA: TGTGCCAGCAGCTCGGACAGGGGGCAGTACTTC. The encoded protein is CASSSDRGQYF.

This clonotype was seen repeatedly, ten times or more. The chain combines TRBV28 with TRBJ1-2, with D possibly matching TRBD1 (5 bases). Germline CDR1 MDHEN, CDR2 SYDVKM. The CDR3 has 15 residues. Trimming pared 5 bases from V and 7 bases from J, leaving 20 bases between. CDR3 DNA: TGTGCCAGCAGTACAACGGGGGGACTCTGGACTGGCTACACCTTC. It specifies CASSTTGGLWTGYTF.

The table lists this clonotype with many counts. Written as DNA, the CDR3 is TGTGCCAGCAGCTTATCGGCGGGAGGCCCCCAGGAGGAGCAGTTCTTC. This translates into CASSLSAGGPQEEQFF. The rearrangement joins TRBV7-2 to TRBJ2-1; 8 nucleotides line up with TRBD2. V shed 2 bases, J shed 10 bases, and the junction held 13 bases outside the gene matches. Germline V gives CDR1 SGHTA, CDR2 FQGNSA. The CDR3 has 16 residues.

The chain combines TRBV14 with TRBJ1-1, with D possibly being TRBD1 (6 bases). Germline CDR1 and CDR2: SGHDN and FVKESK. The V and J ends lost 8 bases and 1 base respectively, with 14 bases between them. The CDR3 length is 14 residues. The DNA of the CDR3 is TGTGCCAGCCCACACGGGACACCGAACACTGAAGCTTTCTTT. This sequence encodes CASPHGTPNTEAFF.

This clonotype was counted ten times or more. CDR3: CATSLWGTEAFF. CDR3 in DNA: TGTGCCACCTCTCTCTGGGGCACTGAAGCTTTCTTT. The chain recombines TRBV6-1 with TRBJ1-1; D remains unclear. Trimming removed 10 bases from V and 4 bases from J, with 13 bases in between. The CDR3 spans 12 residues. Germline CDR1 MNHNS, CDR2 SASEGT.

This clonotype was recorded a few times. The chain recombines TRBV5-4 with TRBJ2-2; 10 positions match TRBD1. Trimming at V came to 0 bases and at J to 0 bases, leaving 8 bases not matched to a gene. The CDR3 has 19 residues. Germline V gene sequence: CDR1 SGHNT, CDR2 YYREEE (reference sequence). The CDR3 nucleotides are TGTGCCAGCAGCTTGGGACCGGGACAGGGGCTCGCGAACACCGGGGAGCTGTTTTTT. Amino acids: CASSLGPGQGLANTGELFF.

The V gene is TRBV18, the J gene TRBJ1-2, with 11 bases fitting TRBD1. With V trimmed by 0 bases and J by 6 bases, 3 bases remained unmatched. The CDR3 is 15 amino acids. Germline assignment: CDR1 KGHSH and CDR2 LQKENI. CDR3 coding DNA: TGTGCCAGCTCACCACCTGGACAGGGGGCCGATGGCTACACCTTC. Amino acid sequence: CASSPPGQGADGYTF.

The rearrangement joins TRBV7-2 to TRBJ2-5; 10 bases agree with TRBD2. The CDR3 consists of 14 residues. Looked up from germline, CDR1 is SGHTA and CDR2 is FQGNSA. V shed 5 bases and J 5 bases; nucleotides not matched to a gene: 5. Here the CDR3 DNA reads TGTGCCAGCAGCATTAGCGGGGGGCCGGAGACCCAGTACTTC. It translates to CASSISGGPETQYF.

The V gene is TRBV9, the J gene TRBJ2-7; 8 bases line up with TRBD1. The V segment lost 0 bases and the J segment 5 bases; nucleotides outside the gene matches: 7. Germline V gene lookup returns CDR1 SGDLS and CDR2 YYNGEE. CDR3 size: 15 residues. CDR3 DNA sequence: TGTGCCAGCAGCGTAGATGGGACAGGCGACCACGAGCAGTACTTC. Translating gives CASSVDGTGDHEQYF.

There are a few counts of this clonotype. The rearrangement joins TRBV7-3 to TRBJ1-3; D is possibly TRBD1 (5 bases). This CDR3 region has 16 residues. The ends were cut back, 5 bases at V and 0 bases at J, with 14 bases in the middle. Germline lookup yields CDR1 SGHTA and CDR2 FQGTGA. The CDR3 spells CASSLRGASSGNTIYF. The CDR3 nucleotides read TGTGCCAGCAGCCTGCGAGGGGCCAGCTCTGGAAACACCATATATTTT. Based on the CDR3 plus reference TRBV7-3 and TRBJ1-3, the full variable domain is GAGVSQTPSNKVTEKGKYVELRCDPISGHTALYWYRQSLGQGPEFLIYFQGTGAADDSGLPNDRFFAVRPEGSVSTLKIQRTERGDSAVYLCASSLRGASSGNTIYFGEGSWLTVV.

This clonotype turned up a few times. The rearrangement links TRBV6-2 or TRBV6-3 to TRBJ2-3; 7 positions match TRBD1. V lost 4 bases, J lost 2 bases, and 6 bases stayed unmatched. The length of the CDR3 is 15 residues. CDR1 and CDR2 from the germline V gene are MNHEY and SVGEGT. CDR3 DNA sequence: TGTGCCAGCAGTTCCTGGGACAGTGTCACAGATACGCAGTATTTT. Residues: CASSSWDSVTDTQYF.